This T cell receptor beta chain derives from a study of blood T cell repertoires in COVID-19. The V gene's germline CDR1 is MNHEY and CDR2 SVGAGI. V lost 8 bases and J lost 0, with 12 bases in between. CDR3 length: 14 residues. Clones were read by immunoSEQ multiplex PCR, and TCRdb kept only the in-frame ones, dropping some. The repertoire consists of fewer than 300,000 clones, with 65% to 85% occurring once and the leading ten covering about 1.6%. The sequenced sample consisted of peripheral blood. The chain has TRBV6-5 and TRBJ2-3; D is perhaps TRBD1 (6 bases). The TCR sequence derives from a human donor with COVID-19, enrolled during active disease. The donor label of this sample is uncertain. The CDR3 nucleotides are TGTGCCAGCCTGGACAGTCAAAGCACAGATACGCAGTATTTT. The encoded protein is CASLDSQSTDTQYF.